This TCR beta chain was sequenced for a study of blood T cell repertoires in COVID-19. Here immunoSEQ multiplex PCR was the method, and the copy in TCRdb shows in-frame clones only, minus some. The profile covers approximately 250,000 clones, with 80% to 90% appearing a single time and about 4% taken by the ten largest. Germline CDR1 is LGHNA and CDR2 is YSLEER. With 0 bases clipped from V and 10 bases from J, the junction kept 7 bases outside the gene matches. The CDR3 sequence is 15 residues long. Sequencing input: PBMCs or T cells enriched from blood (not recorded which). The TCR originated in a woman aged 30 to 39 with acute COVID-19. The genes are TRBV4-3 and TRBJ2-7, with 12 bases identical to TRBD2. CDR3 protein: CASSQDTLAGGFQYF. CDR3 in DNA: TGCGCCAGCAGCCAAGATACGCTAGCGGGAGGGTTCCAGTACTTC.